The clone carrying this TCR beta chain was seen many times. Primed by a sample-barcoded 5' primer and a J-beta primer mix, a second PCR proceeded for roughly 7 to 12 cycles. Each CDR3 protein gets one entry after TCRdb re-called the 5' RACE reads with MiXCR. This table holds 800,000 to 950,000 distinct CDR3 sequences, 25% to 30% found once. This entry belongs to a study of blood T cells in healthy people across ages. The same sample was also used in a study of T cells of mothers and their children. From that second work: Nine systemically healthy Caucasian donors: three mothers, six children.

This clonotype was sampled from a woman between 40 and 55 years old in good health. Sequenced material: blood.

CDR3: CAISQDSYNEQFF. The CDR3 bases are TGTGCCATCAGTCAGGACTCCTACAATGAGCAGTTCTTC. The genes are TRBV10-3 and TRBJ2-1; D unresolved. Trimming left V 5 bases short and J 0 bases short, with 5 bases between. This CDR3 has 13 residues. Germline loops: CDR1 ENHRY, CDR2 SYGVKD.